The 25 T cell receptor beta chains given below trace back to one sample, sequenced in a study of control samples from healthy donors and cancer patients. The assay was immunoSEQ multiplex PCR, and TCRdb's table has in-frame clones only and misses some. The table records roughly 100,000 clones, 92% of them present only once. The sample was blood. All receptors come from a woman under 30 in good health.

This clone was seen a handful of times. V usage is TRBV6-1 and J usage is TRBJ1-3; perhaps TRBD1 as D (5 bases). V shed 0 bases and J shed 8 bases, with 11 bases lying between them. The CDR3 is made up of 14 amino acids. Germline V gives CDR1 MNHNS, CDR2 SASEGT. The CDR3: CASSEASGRDTIYF. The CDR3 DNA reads TGTGCCAGCAGTGAAGCGTCAGGGAGGGACACCATATATTTT.

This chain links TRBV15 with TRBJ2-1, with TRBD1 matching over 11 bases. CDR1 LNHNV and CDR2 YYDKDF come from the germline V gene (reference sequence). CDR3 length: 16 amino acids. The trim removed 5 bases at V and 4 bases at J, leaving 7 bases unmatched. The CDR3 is CATSPTGDRGYNEQFF. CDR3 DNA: TGTGCCACCAGCCCGACAGGGGACAGGGGGTACAATGAGCAGTTCTTC.

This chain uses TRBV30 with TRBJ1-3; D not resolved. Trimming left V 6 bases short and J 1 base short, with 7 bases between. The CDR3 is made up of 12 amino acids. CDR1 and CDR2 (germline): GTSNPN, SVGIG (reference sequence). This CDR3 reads CACDASGNTIYF. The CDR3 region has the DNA TGTGCCTGCGATGCTTCTGGAAACACCATATATTTT.

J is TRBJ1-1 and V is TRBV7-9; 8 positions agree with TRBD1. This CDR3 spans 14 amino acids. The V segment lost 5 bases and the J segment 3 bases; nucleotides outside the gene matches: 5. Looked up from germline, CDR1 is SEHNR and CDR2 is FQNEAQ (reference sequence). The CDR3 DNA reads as TGTGCCAGCAGCGAGCAGGGGGCTGACACTGAAGCTTTCTTT. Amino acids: CASSEQGADTEAFF.

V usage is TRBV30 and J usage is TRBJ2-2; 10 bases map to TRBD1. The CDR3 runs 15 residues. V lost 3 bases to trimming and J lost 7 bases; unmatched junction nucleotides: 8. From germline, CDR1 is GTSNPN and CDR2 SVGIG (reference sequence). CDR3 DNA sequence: TGTGCCTGGAGGGAGACAGGGGGCGCGGTCGGGGAGCTGTTTTTT. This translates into CAWRETGGAVGELFF.

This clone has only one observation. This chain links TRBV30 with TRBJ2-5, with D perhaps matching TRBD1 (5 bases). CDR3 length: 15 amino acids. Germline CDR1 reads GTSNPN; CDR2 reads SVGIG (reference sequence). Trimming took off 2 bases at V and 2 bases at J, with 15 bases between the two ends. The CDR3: CAWSPSWGFQETQYF. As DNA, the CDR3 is TGTGCCTGGAGTCCGAGTTGGGGCTTTCAAGAGACCCAGTACTTC. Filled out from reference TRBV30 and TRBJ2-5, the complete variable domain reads SQTIHQWPATLVQPVGSPLSLECTVEGTSNPNLYWYRQAAGRGLQLLFYSVGIGQISSEVPQNLSASRPQDRQFILSSKKLLLSDSGFYLCAWSPSWGFQETQYFGPGTRLLVL.

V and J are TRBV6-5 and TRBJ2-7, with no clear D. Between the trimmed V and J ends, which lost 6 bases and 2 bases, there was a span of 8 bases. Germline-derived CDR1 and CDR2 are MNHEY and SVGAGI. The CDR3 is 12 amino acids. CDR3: CASSSSPYEQYF. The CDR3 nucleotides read TGTGCCAGCAGCAGTAGCCCCTACGAGCAGTACTTC.

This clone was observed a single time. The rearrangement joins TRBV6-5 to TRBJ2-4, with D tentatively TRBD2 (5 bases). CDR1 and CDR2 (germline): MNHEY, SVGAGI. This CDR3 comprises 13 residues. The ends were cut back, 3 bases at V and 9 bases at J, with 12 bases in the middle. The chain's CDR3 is CASSYFDRGIQYF. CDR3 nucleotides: TGTGCCAGCAGTTATTTTGATCGGGGCATTCAGTACTTC.

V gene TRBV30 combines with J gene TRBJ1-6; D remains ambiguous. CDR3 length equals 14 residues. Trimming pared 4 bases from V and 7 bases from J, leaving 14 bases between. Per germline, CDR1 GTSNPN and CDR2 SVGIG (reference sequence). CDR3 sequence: CAWTPTARNSPLHF. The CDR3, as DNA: TGTGCCTGGACCCCTACTGCACGAAATTCACCCCTCCACTTT.

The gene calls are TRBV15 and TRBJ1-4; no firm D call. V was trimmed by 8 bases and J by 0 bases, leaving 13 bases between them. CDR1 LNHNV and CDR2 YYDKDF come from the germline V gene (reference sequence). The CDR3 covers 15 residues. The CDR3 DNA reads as TGTGCCACCGCCCGAGAGGACGCAACTAATGAAAAACTGTTTTTT. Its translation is CATAREDATNEKLFF.

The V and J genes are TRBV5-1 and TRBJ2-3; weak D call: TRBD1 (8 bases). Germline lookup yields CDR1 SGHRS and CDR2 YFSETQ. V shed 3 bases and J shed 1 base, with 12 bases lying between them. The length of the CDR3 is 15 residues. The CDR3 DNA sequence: TGCGCCAGCAGCTCAGCGGGACAGGGCACAGATACGCAGTATTTT. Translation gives CASSSAGQGTDTQYF.

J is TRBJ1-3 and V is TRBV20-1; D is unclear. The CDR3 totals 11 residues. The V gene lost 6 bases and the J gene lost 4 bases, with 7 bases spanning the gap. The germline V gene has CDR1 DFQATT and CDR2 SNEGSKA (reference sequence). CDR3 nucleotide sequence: TGCAGTGCGATACAGGGAAACACCATATATTTT. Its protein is CSAIQGNTIYF.

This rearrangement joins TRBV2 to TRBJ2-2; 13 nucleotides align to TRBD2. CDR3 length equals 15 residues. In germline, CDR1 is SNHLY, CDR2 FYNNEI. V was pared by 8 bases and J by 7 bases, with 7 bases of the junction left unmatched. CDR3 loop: CASQEGLAGFGELFF. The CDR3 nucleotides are TGTGCCAGCCAGGAGGGACTAGCGGGATTCGGGGAGCTGTTTTTT.

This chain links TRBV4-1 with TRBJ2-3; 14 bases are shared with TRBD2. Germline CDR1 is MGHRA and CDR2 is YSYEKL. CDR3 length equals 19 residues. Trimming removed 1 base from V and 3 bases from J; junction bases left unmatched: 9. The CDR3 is CASSQARTSGRSKTDTQYF. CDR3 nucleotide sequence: TGCGCCAGCAGCCAAGCCCGGACTAGCGGGAGGTCTAAAACAGATACGCAGTATTTT.

The chain's CDR3 is CASKAREYNEQFF. The CDR3, as DNA: TGTGCCAGCAAGGCCAGGGAATACAATGAGCAGTTCTTC. This chain joins TRBV21-1 and TRBJ2-1; the table's D gene call, TRBD1, was not cross checked with the DNA. TRBV21-1 has pseudogene status. This CDR3 has 13 amino acids.

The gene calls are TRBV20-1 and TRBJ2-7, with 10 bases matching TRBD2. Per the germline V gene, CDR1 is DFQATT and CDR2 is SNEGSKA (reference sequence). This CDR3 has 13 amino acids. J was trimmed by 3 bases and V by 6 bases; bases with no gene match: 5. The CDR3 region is CSASPSGSYEQYF. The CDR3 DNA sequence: TGCAGTGCAAGTCCTAGCGGGAGCTACGAGCAGTACTTC.

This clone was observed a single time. The CDR3 loop is CASSQDRDRGRGEKLFF. The CDR3, as DNA: TGCGCCAGCAGCCAAGATCGGGACAGGGGTAGAGGTGAAAAACTGTTTTTT. The V call is TRBV4-1, the J call TRBJ1-4; 10 bases fit TRBD1. Germline CDR1 MGHRA, CDR2 YSYEKL. This CDR3 comprises 17 residues. V lost 0 bases, J lost 7 bases, and 8 bases stayed unmatched.

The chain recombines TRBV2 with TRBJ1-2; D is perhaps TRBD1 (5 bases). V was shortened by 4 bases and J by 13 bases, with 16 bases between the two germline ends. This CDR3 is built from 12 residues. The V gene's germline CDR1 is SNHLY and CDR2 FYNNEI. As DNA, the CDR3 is TGTGCCAGCAGTGCTCTCATGGGACGCCCCACCTTC. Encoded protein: CASSALMGRPTF.

The CDR3 region is CACQRAGRYTGELFF. CDR3 bases: TGTGCCTGCCAGAGGGCAGGGAGGTACACCGGGGAGCTGTTTTTT. This chain connects TRBV30 to TRBJ2-2; TRBD2 is a possible D gene (6 bases). Trimming took 6 bases from V and 3 from J, leaving 17 bases between them. The CDR3 contains 15 residues. Germline CDR1 and CDR2: GTSNPN and SVGIG (reference sequence).

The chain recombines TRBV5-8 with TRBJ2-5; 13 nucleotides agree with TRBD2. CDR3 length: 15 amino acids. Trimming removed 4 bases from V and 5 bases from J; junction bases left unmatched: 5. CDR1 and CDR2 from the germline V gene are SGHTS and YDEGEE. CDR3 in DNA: TGTGCCAGCAGCCGACTAGCGGGGGGTTGGGAGACCCAGTACTTC. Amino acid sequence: CASSRLAGGWETQYF.

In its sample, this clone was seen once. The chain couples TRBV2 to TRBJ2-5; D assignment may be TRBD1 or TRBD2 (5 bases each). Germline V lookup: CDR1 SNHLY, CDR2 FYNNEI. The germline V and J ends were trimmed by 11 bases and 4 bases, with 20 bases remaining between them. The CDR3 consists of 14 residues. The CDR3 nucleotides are TGTGCCGGACACCCGGGCGGGCAGGGAGAGACCCAGTACTTC. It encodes CAGHPGGQGETQYF.

The CDR3: CASSLAGGPRNEQFF. For the CDR3, the DNA is TGTGCCAGCAGCTTAGCGGGGGGGCCCAGGAATGAGCAGTTCTTC. The rearrangement links TRBV7-9 to TRBJ2-1, with D possibly matching TRBD2 (7 bases). The V end lost 0 bases, the J end lost 7 bases, and 13 bases lay between the germline ends. Germline V gene data show CDR1 as SEHNR and CDR2 as FQNEAQ (reference sequence). This CDR3 spans 15 amino acids.

CDR3 nucleotide sequence: TGCGCCAGCAGCTTCGACAGGGGTGGCTACACCTTC. Translated: CASSFDRGGYTF. The V and J genes are TRBV5-1 and TRBJ1-2; 8 bases match TRBD1. CDR3 length: 12 amino acids. Trimming at V came to 2 bases and at J to 7 bases, leaving 1 base not matched to a gene. Per germline, CDR1 SGHRS and CDR2 YFSETQ. Variable domain in full (rest from reference TRBV5-1 and TRBJ1-2): KAGVTQTPRYLIKTRGQQVTLSCSPISGHRSVSWYQQTPGQGLQFLFEYFSETQRNKGNFPGRFSGRQFSNSRSEMNVSTLELGDSALYLCASSFDRGGYTFGSGTRLTVV.

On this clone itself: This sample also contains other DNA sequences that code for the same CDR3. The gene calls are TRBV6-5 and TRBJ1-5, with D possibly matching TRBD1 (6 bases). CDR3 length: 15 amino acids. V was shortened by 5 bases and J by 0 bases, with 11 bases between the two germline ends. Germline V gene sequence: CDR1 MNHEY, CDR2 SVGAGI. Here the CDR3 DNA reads TGTGCCAGCAGTCCAACAGGGTATAGCAATCAGCCCCAGCATTTT. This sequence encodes CASSPTGYSNQPQHF.

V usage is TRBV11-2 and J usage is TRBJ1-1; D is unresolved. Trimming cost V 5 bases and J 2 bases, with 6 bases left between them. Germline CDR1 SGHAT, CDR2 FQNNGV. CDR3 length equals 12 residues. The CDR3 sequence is CASSEGNTEAFF. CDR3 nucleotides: TGTGCCAGCAGCGAGGGAAACACTGAAGCTTTCTTT.